This TCR beta chain appears in the sequencing data of a study of T cell responses to AZD1222 COVID-19 vaccine (dated by TCRdb to the early 2020s). Broadly, across the study: AZD1222 recipients with second doses at about 4 weeks or about 12 weeks were pooled, because spike-specific TCR depth and breadth did not differ between schedules. Trial participants were enrolled by age into subgroups of 18-55, 56-69 and 70-plus years, and approximately 150, 30 and 60 TCR-sequenced participants, respectively, were included in these subgroups. A total of under 250 trial participants underwent TCR sequencing, of whom 200 to 220 had received two doses of AZD1222 and roughly 26 had received two doses of the MenACWY control vaccine.

The CDR3 regions of human TCRbeta chains were subjected to immunosequencing. For the original study's pipeline: Repertoire TCRs were checked for matches against a reference library of SARS-CoV-2-specific TCRs that had been generated using the MIRA antigen-specificity platform. Breadth was defined as the fraction of unique TCRs that were SARS-CoV-2-associated. Depth was defined as the fraction of total T cells that were SARS-CoV-2-associated. Each spike-specific TCR was assigned to its reactive spike region and to a CD4 or CD8 class using the MIRA data. Log10-transformed breadth and depth values were compared by one-way ANOVA with Sidak's multiple comparisons tests. Entries here come from immuneACCESS through TCRdb and include only in-frame sequences with V and J called. Some clones fail to appear in such tables; in the studies checked, an unresolved V gene covers under half of the shortfall, and the cause of the remainder is unknown. D and trimming were read from the DNA, whereas the V and J calls and clone size are those reported in that table. For this sample the table gives 140,000 to 150,000 clones, of which about 93% were detected only once. The ten largest clones represent approximately 2% of the sample.

Overall results and qualifications from the work: Conclusions about previously exposed vaccinees are limited, since just 5 or 6 AZD1222 recipients were seropositive for SARS-CoV-2 at baseline. Because no day 14 peak-response samples were available, the repertoires could be characterized only after the peak T cell response. Nearly half of unique spike-specific TCRs reportedly recognized epitopes outside regions mutated in the B.1.351 and B.1.1.7 variants. A significant rise in spike-specific TCR breadth and depth was observed after two AZD1222 doses relative to day 0 and relative to MenACWY recipients. In the small 56-69-year group, the increase in depth fell short of significance, most likely because of low power. CD4 TCRs associated with the vaccine covered the entire spike protein, and the dominant responses were in regions 160-218 and 743-854. Most participants were white British and females outnumbered males, and the authors suggested that clonal diversity may have been underestimated.

This clone was seen more than once but under ten times. The antigen it recognizes is unknown. The DNA is left out, because the CDR3 cannot be placed on it with certainty; the CDR3 is given as TCRdb lists it. Sample time point, as interpreted from the label and publication: baseline before first vaccination. Samples from vaccinated people were obtained from the UK trials COV001 and COV002, which included a single-blind randomized controlled phase 2/3 trial of AZD1222 (ChAdOx1 nCoV-19) in healthy adults. For TCRbeta chain sequencing, PBMC samples from trial participants were taken at day 0 and at day 28 after the second dose. Including cysteine and phenylalanine, the CDR3 has 13 amino acids. CDR1 is given as KGHSH and CDR2 as LQKENI, both from the germline V gene.

The sample in question was peripheral blood, obtained on day 0 of AZD1222 vaccination. This chain joins TRBV18 to TRBJ2-1. The sequence came from an adult in good health. CDR3 protein: CASSPRVATGTFF.